The entry below describes one T cell receptor beta chain. Antigen specificity is unknown. This record comes from a study of radiation and T cells in renal cell carcinoma. Study conclusions and caveats: From baseline, blood top tumor clonotypes peaked at 2 weeks post-radiation. No pretreatment tumor biopsies were available for baseline clonotypes.

Time point: blood 4 weeks post-SBRT, at nephrectomy. Treatment given: 15 Gy SBRT to primary tumor, nephrectomy 4 weeks later. Nephrectomy followed 15 Gy stereotactic body radiation by 4 weeks. Deletions cut 4 bases from V and 10 bases from J, with 11 bases between. CDR1 and CDR2 from the germline V gene are SGHTA and FQGNSA. This CDR3 has 13 amino acids. Sequencing used immunoSEQ multiplex PCR; TCRdb keeps in-frame clones, though not all of them. This sample yields about 78,000 clones, of which 89% are seen a single time; 5% to 7.5% belongs to the top ten. V gene TRBV7-2 combines with J gene TRBJ1-6; D is perhaps TRBD1 (6 bases). The sample here was blood, taken from a patient whose treatment included radiotherapy and nephrectomy. This TCR was recovered from a woman in her 70s with renal cell carcinoma. The CDR3 DNA reads as TGTGCCAGCAGCTCCACAGGGCGGTCACCCCTCCACTTT. As protein: CASSSTGRSPLHF.